A single T cell receptor (beta chain) is shown here with its context. Its matching antigen is unknown. Assay: immunoSEQ multiplex PCR; the TCRdb copy retains only in-frame clones and omits some. The sample has about 140,000 clones, roughly 90% seen once. The data originate from a study of T cell responses to AZD1222 COVID-19 vaccine. Whole-study findings and limits: AZD1222 recipients seropositive at baseline numbered only five to seven.

The source was peripheral blood, collected on day 0 of AZD1222 vaccination. The sequence derives from an adult in good health.

The CDR3 loop is CASSTTRGRGLIEQYF. The CDR3 DNA reads as TGCGCCAGCAGCACTACCAGGGGCAGGGGGCTGATCGAGCAGTACTTC. The chain has TRBV4-3 and TRBJ2-7; 8 bases map to TRBD1. CDR1 is LGHNA and CDR2 is YSLEER in the germline V gene. This CDR3 has 16 residues. V shed 5 bases and J 6 bases; nucleotides not matched to a gene: 15.